The rows below give T cell receptor beta chains drawn from one sample of a study of cytomegalovirus exposure and HLA in healthy donors. Generated by immunoSEQ multiplex PCR, the TCRdb table keeps only in-frame clones and is missing some. The sample holds 150,000 to 200,000 clones. Input material: PBMCs. These receptors all come from a woman under 30 in good health and CMV-seropositive. Each CDR3 is given with its conserved first and last residue. The D gene is left open where the match is weak.

d_gene: TRBD1
v_gene: TRBV5-4
j_gene: TRBJ1-1
CDR3aa: CASSKGQGPLDTEAFF
CDR3nt: TGTGCCAGCAGCAAAGGACAGGGGCCGTTGGACACTGAAGCTTTCTTT

d_gene: -
v_gene: TRBV5-6
j_gene: TRBJ2-5
CDR3aa: CASSVTSSLETQYF
CDR3nt: TGTGCCAGCAGCGTCACTAGTTCCTTAGAGACCCAGTACTTC

d_gene: TRBD1
v_gene: TRBV13
j_gene: TRBJ2-7
CDR3aa: CASSWTGDGYYEQYF
CDR3nt: TGTGCCAGCAGCTGGACAGGGGATGGGTACTACGAGCAGTACTTC

d_gene: TRBD1
v_gene: TRBV5-1
j_gene: TRBJ1-3
CDR3aa: CASSSQGNGDTIYF
CDR3nt: TGCGCCAGCAGCTCACAGGGGAATGGCGACACCATATATTTT

d_gene: -
v_gene: TRBV4-3
j_gene: TRBJ2-3
CDR3aa: CASSQESFYDTQYF
CDR3nt: TGCGCCAGCAGCCAAGAGTCGTTCTACGATACGCAGTATTTT

d_gene: -
v_gene: TRBV4-2
j_gene: TRBJ2-5
CDR3aa: CASSQENKAAETQYF
CDR3nt: TGTGCCAGCAGCCAAGAGAATAAGGCGGCAGAGACCCAGTACTTC

d_gene: -
v_gene: TRBV5-1
j_gene: TRBJ1-6
CDR3aa: CASSLGEGTNSPLHF
CDR3nt: TGCGCCAGCAGCTTGGGGGAGGGGACGAATTCACCCCTCCACTTT

d_gene: TRBD1
v_gene: TRBV7-2
j_gene: TRBJ1-5
CDR3aa: CASSPDRNQPQHF
CDR3nt: TGTGCCAGCAGCCCGGACAGGAATCAGCCCCAGCATTTT

d_gene: TRBD1
v_gene: TRBV5-1
j_gene: TRBJ2-5
CDR3aa: CASSPFGQGAGETQYF
CDR3nt: TGCGCCAGCAGCCCATTCGGACAGGGGGCGGGAGAGACCCAGTACTTC

d_gene: TRBD2
v_gene: TRBV7-3
j_gene: TRBJ2-7
CDR3aa: CASSPSGVQEQYF
CDR3nt: TGTGCCAGCAGCCCAAGCGGGGTTCAAGAGCAGTACTTC

d_gene: -
v_gene: TRBV19
j_gene: TRBJ1-5
CDR3aa: CASIRHGGDDQPQHF
CDR3nt: TGTGCCAGTATCCGCCATGGGGGGGATGATCAGCCCCAGCATTTT

d_gene: -
v_gene: TRBV18
j_gene: TRBJ1-2
CDR3aa: CASSLPSYYGYTF
CDR3nt: TGTGCCAGCTCACTACCTAGTTACTATGGCTACACCTTC

d_gene: -
v_gene: TRBV11-2
j_gene: TRBJ1-1
CDR3aa: CASSSLTDYGTEAFF
CDR3nt: TGTGCCAGCAGCTCCCTTACGGACTACGGGACTGAAGCTTTCTTT

d_gene: -
v_gene: TRBV19
j_gene: TRBJ2-2
CDR3aa: CASSIGAAQGNTGELFF
CDR3nt: TGTGCCAGTAGTATAGGGGCTGCGCAGGGGAACACCGGGGAGCTGTTTTTT

d_gene: -
v_gene: TRBV5-6
j_gene: TRBJ1-2
CDR3aa: CASSFTPGGQSYGYTF
CDR3nt: TGTGCCAGCAGCTTCACCCCCGGAGGGCAGTCCTATGGCTACACCTTC

d_gene: TRBD1
v_gene: TRBV4-1
j_gene: TRBJ1-2
CDR3aa: CASSQERGQSYSYTF
CDR3nt: TGCGCCAGCAGCCAAGAACGGGGACAGTCCTATAGCTACACCTTC

d_gene: -
v_gene: TRBV5-6
j_gene: TRBJ1-1
CDR3aa: CASSVSGQFLIEAFF
CDR3nt: TGTGCCAGCAGCGTGAGTGGACAGTTCCTTATTGAAGCTTTCTTT

d_gene: TRBD1
v_gene: TRBV27
j_gene: TRBJ2-7
CDR3aa: CASSFRGLGAYEQYF
CDR3nt: TGTGCCAGCAGTTTTAGGGGGCTCGGGGCCTACGAGCAGTACTTC

d_gene: -
v_gene: TRBV4-1
j_gene: TRBJ1-1
CDR3aa: CASSQVFAQGAEAFF
CDR3nt: TGCGCCAGCAGCCAAGTCTTCGCACAGGGCGCTGAAGCTTTCTTT

d_gene: TRBD1
v_gene: TRBV7-3
j_gene: TRBJ2-1
CDR3aa: CASSKQGALFF
CDR3nt: TGTGCCAGCAGCAAACAGGGGGCCTTATTCTTC

d_gene: -
v_gene: TRBV7-2
j_gene: TRBJ1-5
CDR3aa: CASSLFSGNQPQHF
CDR3nt: TGTGCCAGCAGCTTATTTTCAGGGAATCAGCCCCAGCATTTT

d_gene: TRBD2
v_gene: TRBV10-2
j_gene: TRBJ2-7
CDR3aa: CASRISGSRSYEQYF
CDR3nt: TGCGCCAGCAGAATCAGCGGGAGTCGCTCCTACGAGCAGTACTTC

d_gene: -
v_gene: TRBV9
j_gene: TRBJ2-7
CDR3aa: CASSVGGSSGEQYF
CDR3nt: TGTGCCAGCAGCGTAGGAGGCTCTTCGGGCGAGCAGTACTTC

d_gene: -
v_gene: TRBV29-1
j_gene: TRBJ1-1
CDR3aa: CSVSQGLNSAAFF
CDR3nt: TGCAGCGTTTCACAGGGTTTGAACTCAGCAGCTTTCTTT

d_gene: -
v_gene: TRBV7-9
j_gene: TRBJ2-7
CDR3aa: CASSPTTGTYEQYF
CDR3nt: TGTGCCAGCAGCCCTACGACGGGGACCTACGAGCAGTACTTC

d_gene: -
v_gene: TRBV4-2
j_gene: TRBJ1-3
CDR3aa: CASSPGQTSSGNTIYF
CDR3nt: TGTGCCAGCAGCCCCGGACAGACGAGCTCTGGAAACACCATATATTTT

d_gene: -
v_gene: TRBV2
j_gene: TRBJ1-2
CDR3aa: CASRGRLGSDGYTF
CDR3nt: TGTGCCAGCAGAGGGAGGTTAGGTTCGGATGGCTACACCTTC

d_gene: TRBD1
v_gene: TRBV7-9
j_gene: TRBJ1-5
CDR3aa: CASSLVTGGISNQPQHF
CDR3nt: TGTGCCAGCAGCTTAGTAACAGGGGGAATCAGCAATCAGCCCCAGCATTTT

d_gene: TRBD2
v_gene: TRBV7-9
j_gene: TRBJ2-1
CDR3aa: CASSPMGLAGDEQFF
CDR3nt: TGTGCCAGCAGCCCTATGGGACTAGCGGGAGATGAGCAGTTCTTC